This T cell receptor (beta chain) stems from a study of OX40 agonist ivuxolimab in advanced cancers. Study-wide background: Patient treatment consisted of intravenous ivuxolimab administration every 2 weeks at 0.01 to 10 mg/kg. Past anti-PD-1, anti-PD-L1 or anti-CTLA-4 therapy was accepted, and around 40% had received some. The study's findings and limits: Certain nonresponders additionally had low normalized T-cell clonal expansion.

Enrollment shut out patients with autoimmune disease history or systemic immunosuppression. Using immunoSEQ multiplex PCR, the repertoire was profiled, and TCRdb retains in-frame clones only, with some absent. The top ten clones hold 8% to 9.5% of a sample with over 75,000 clones, about 90% of them seen once. Regarding this clone: Its antigen is currently unknown.

Germline CDR1 reads SNHLY; CDR2 reads FYNNEI. The ends were cut back, 11 bases at V and 6 bases at J, with 14 bases in the middle. CDR3 size: 12 residues. The chain is built from TRBV2 and TRBJ1-5, with TRBD1 as a possible D gene (6 bases). The material sequenced was CD4+ or CD8+ T cells sorted from blood, taken in a trial of the OX40 agonist ivuxolimab. The source is an adult with an advanced solid tumor such as melanoma, head and neck, liver or kidney cancer. The CDR3 DNA sequence: TGTGCCGGAGGGCAGGGGAGTCAGCCCCAGCATTTT. It is translated as CAGGQGSQPQHF.